This T cell receptor (beta chain) was sequenced during a study of blood T cells in healthy people across ages. Study-wide results and caveats: Aged donors had fewer naive CD4+ cells and lower diversity than long-lived donors.

Every sample had a minimum of 6.5 million PBMCs isolated. Extractions gave at least 5 micrograms of total RNA per sample. With a J-beta primer mix and a sample-barcoded 5' primer, a second PCR ran about 6 to 11 cycles. Each CDR3 protein gets one entry after TCRdb re-called the 5' RACE reads with MiXCR. Counted here are 1.5 million to 2 million distinct CDR3 sequences, roughly 27% occurring once; the ten biggest clones make up roughly 8%. This CDR3 is 14 amino acids long. Germline assignment: CDR1 WSHSY and CDR2 SAAADI. V lost 8 bases to trimming and J lost 4 bases; unmatched junction nucleotides: 5. This clonotype was detected ten times or more. Its antigen remains unidentified.

This receptor was taken from a woman in her 30s in good health. The source material was blood. The V call is TRBV10-2, the J call TRBJ2-1; 10 bases line up with TRBD2. The DNA of the CDR3 is TGCGCCAGCGATAGCGGGGGGTCATACAATGAGCAGTTCTTC. Amino acids: CASDSGGSYNEQFF.